The 19 T cell receptor beta chains below all came from one sample that was sequenced in a study of blood T cells in healthy people across ages. The second PCR ran roughly 7 to 11 cycles with a sample-barcoded 5' primer and J-beta primers. TCRdb passed the 5' RACE reads through MiXCR, listing each CDR3 protein once. The sample yields about 1.5 million distinct CDR3 sequences, approximately 43% seen once. Material for sequencing was blood. The source of these receptors is a woman between 18 and 29 years old in good health.

The chain joins TRBV20-1 to TRBJ1-1; 8 bases match TRBD1. Per the germline V gene, CDR1 is DFQATT and CDR2 is SNEGSKA (reference sequence). With 3 bases clipped from V and 1 base from J, the junction kept 4 bases outside the gene matches. CDR3 length: 14 amino acids. CDR3 residues: CSASQGAGNTEAFF. The CDR3 region has the DNA TGCAGTGCTAGCCAGGGGGCCGGGAACACTGAAGCTTTCTTT.

This clonotype was counted between two and nine times. One end of the junction is discordant with germline, which a read error may explain. The chain recombines TRBV6-6 with TRBJ2-7; no clear D gene. This CDR3 has 13 amino acids. Germline values: CDR1 MNHNY, CDR2 SVGAGI (reference sequence). CDR3 in amino acids: CASSDSIDYEQYF. The CDR3 DNA follows: TGTGCCAGCAGTGACTCGATTGACTACGAGCAGTACTTC.

V gene TRBV7-9 combines with J gene TRBJ2-1; 14 bases line up with TRBD2. The CDR3 sequence is 15 residues long. The junction had 10 bases not matched to a gene; V was cut back by 7 bases and J by 11 bases. Germline assignment: CDR1 SEHNR and CDR2 FQNEAQ (reference sequence). The CDR3 region is CASNPMGLAGEKQFF. In DNA form, the CDR3 reads TGTGCCAGCAACCCAATGGGACTAGCGGGAGAAAAGCAGTTCTTC.

This clonotype was seen only once. The chain uses TRBV29-1 and TRBJ1-1; D gene uncertain. The CDR3 has 12 residues. V lost 3 bases, J lost 4 bases, and 9 bases lay in between. Germline-derived CDR1 and CDR2 are SQVTM and ANQGSEA. In DNA, the CDR3 is TGCAGCGTTGAGGGGAGGTTCACTGAAGCTTTCTTT. Residues: CSVEGRFTEAFF.

The genes are TRBV7-9 and TRBJ2-1, with 7 bases identical to TRBD2. The CDR3 covers 17 residues. V lost 1 base to trimming and J lost 7 bases; unmatched junction nucleotides: 13. Germline CDR1 is SEHNR and CDR2 is FQNEAQ (reference sequence). The DNA for the CDR3 is TGTGCCAGCAGCTTAGGTGGGCTGGCGGGAGAAAGAAATGAGCAGTTCTTC. Protein product: CASSLGGLAGERNEQFF.

The chain couples TRBV28 to TRBJ2-7; 8 nucleotides line up with TRBD1. The J segment lost 4 bases and the V segment lost 4 bases, leaving 9 bases of the junction unmatched. Germline V lookup: CDR1 MDHEN, CDR2 SYDVKM. There are 15 residues in the CDR3. This CDR3 is CASSSPGQGVYEQYF. CDR3 nucleotide sequence: TGTGCCAGCAGTTCGCCTGGACAGGGTGTGTACGAGCAGTACTTC.

This clonotype was seen a handful of times. The chain uses TRBV5-1 and TRBJ2-2; the match to TRBD2 covers 7 bases. V shed 4 bases and J 2 bases; nucleotides not matched to a gene: 11. The CDR3 has 17 amino acids. Germline CDR1 and CDR2: SGHRS and YFSETQ. CDR3 DNA sequence: TGCGCCAGCAGCCACAATTATCCGGGACTAAACACCGGGGAGCTGTTTTTT. Its translation is CASSHNYPGLNTGELFF. The full variable domain, its missing parts supplied by reference TRBV5-1 and TRBJ2-2, is KAGVTQTPRYLIKTRGQQVTLSCSPISGHRSVSWYQQTPGQGLQFLFEYFSETQRNKGNFPGRFSGRQFSNSRSEMNVSTLELGDSALYLCASSHNYPGLNTGELFFGEGSRLTVL.

This clonotype was seen only a few times. The V call is TRBV29-1, the J call TRBJ2-3; no clear D gene. Germline lookup yields CDR1 SQVTM and CDR2 ANQGSEA. V was clipped by 3 bases and J by 1 base, with 14 bases between them. The CDR3 consists of 15 residues. The chain's CDR3 is CSVEARARRTDTQYF. CDR3 bases: TGCAGCGTTGAGGCCCGGGCCCGTCGCACAGATACGCAGTATTTT.

The rearrangement uses TRBV28 and TRBJ2-7, with D maybe TRBD2 (5 bases). The CDR3 loop spans 16 amino acids. Germline values: CDR1 MDHEN, CDR2 SYDVKM. With 4 bases removed from V and 7 bases from J, the gap between germline ends came to 23 bases. CDR3 in amino acids: CASSSARRASLDEQYF. CDR3 nucleotides: TGTGCCAGCAGTTCCGCCCGGCGGGCGAGCTTGGATGAGCAGTACTTC.

The V gene is TRBV12-3 or TRBV12-4, the J gene TRBJ2-1; 13 bases agree with TRBD2. The CDR3 has 13 amino acids. V was clipped by 8 bases and J by 9 bases; unmatched bases: 4. CDR3 residues: CASLLAGGREQFF. In DNA, the CDR3 is TGTGCCAGCCTACTAGCGGGGGGGCGTGAGCAGTTCTTC.

J is TRBJ2-1 and V is TRBV27; no clear D gene. Germline CDR1 is MNHEY and CDR2 is SMNVEV (reference sequence). There are 15 residues in the CDR3. Trimming took off 5 bases at V and 0 bases at J, with 11 bases between the two ends. CDR3 DNA: TGTGCCAGCAGTACAGACACAAACTCCTACAATGAGCAGTTCTTC. It codes for CASSTDTNSYNEQFF.

The J gene is TRBJ2-1, the V gene TRBV9; 7 nucleotides line up with TRBD1. Germline-derived CDR1 and CDR2 are SGDLS and YYNGEE. The CDR3 is 15 amino acids. Trimming at V came to 2 bases and at J to 2 bases, leaving 4 bases not matched to a gene. The CDR3 sequence is CASSVGTATYNEQFF. Written as DNA, the CDR3 is TGTGCCAGCAGCGTTGGGACAGCAACCTACAATGAGCAGTTCTTC. The full variable domain, its missing parts supplied by reference TRBV9 and TRBJ2-1, is DSGVTQTPKHLITATGQRVTLRCSPRSGDLSVYWYQQSLDQGLQFLIQYYNGEERAKGNILERFSAQQFPDLHSELNLSSLELGDSALYFCASSVGTATYNEQFFGPGTRLTVL.

The rearrangement joins TRBV4-2 to TRBJ2-5; 9 nucleotides agree with TRBD2. The DNA end is a closer match to TRBJ2-7, so the J assignment may be wrong. The V gene's germline CDR1 is LGHNA and CDR2 YNFKEQ. This CDR3 contains 15 residues. For the CDR3, the DNA is TGTGCCAGCAGCCACCGGACTAGCGAGACCTACGAGCAGTACTTC. Translation: CASSHRTSETYEQYF.

The J gene is TRBJ2-1, the V gene TRBV10-3, with TRBD2 identical over 8 bases. The CDR3 consists of 14 residues. Germline CDR1 ENHRY, CDR2 SYGVKD. J was trimmed by 13 bases and V by 3 bases; bases with no gene match: 11. Here the CDR3 DNA reads TGTGCCATCAGTGAAGATACTAGCGGAGAGACCCAGTTCTTC. Protein: CAISEDTSGETQFF.

The V and J genes are TRBV11-2 and TRBJ2-7; D ambiguous. This CDR3 region has 15 residues. The germline CDR1 and CDR2 sequences are SGHAT and FQNNGV. V dropped 5 bases and J dropped 5 bases, with 19 bases sitting between them. CDR3 DNA: TGTGCCAGCAGCCCGATCACCCGAAACATCCACGAGCAGTACTTC. Its translation: CASSPITRNIHEQYF.

The chain recombines TRBV12-3 or TRBV12-4 with TRBJ1-2; D is undetermined. Trimming took off 3 bases at V and 5 bases at J, with 7 bases between the two ends. This CDR3 has 12 amino acids. CDR3 protein: CASSFYRYGYTF. In DNA, the CDR3 is TGTGCCAGCAGTTTTTACCGTTATGGCTACACCTTC.

Remarks on this clonotype: The junction and the germline gene differ at one end; a read error may be behind it. V and J are TRBV27 and TRBJ1-1; the D gene is possibly TRBD1 (6 bases). Germline assignment: CDR1 MNHEY and CDR2 SMNVEV (reference sequence). The length of the CDR3 is 13 residues. CDR3 protein: CTSSQGWHTEAFF. The CDR3 DNA reads as TGTACCAGCAGTCAGGGGTGGCACACTGAAGCTTTCTTT.

J is TRBJ2-2 and V is TRBV7-9, with D perhaps matching TRBD1 (6 bases). V was shortened by 5 bases and J by 6 bases, with 16 bases between the two germline ends. Germline lookup yields CDR1 SEHNR and CDR2 FQNEAQ (reference sequence). This CDR3 is 15 amino acids long. The DNA of the CDR3 is TGTGCCAGCAGCCGCCGACAGGTGGTGGCCGGGGAGCTGTTTTTT. It yields the protein CASSRRQVVAGELFF.

The rearrangement uses TRBV29-1 and TRBJ2-1, with 10 bases lining up with TRBD2. V lost 7 bases and J lost 9; bases outside the gene matches: 12. CDR1 and CDR2 (germline): SQVTM, ANQGSEA. This CDR3 is built from 14 residues. The CDR3 DNA sequence: TGCAGCGCTCAGGCCGCTAGCGGGAGCATTGAGCAGTTCTTC. Encoded protein: CSAQAASGSIEQFF.